These 10 T cell receptor beta chains originate from one sample sequenced in a study of shared clonotypes between healthy human individuals (dated by TCRdb to the early 2020s). CD8 naive samples were obtained by positive selection for CCR7 among CD45RO-negative cells, yielding a CD45RA+CCR7+ population from which TemRA cells were excluded. Library construction relied on the immunoSEQ multiplex PCR assay. The clones in this table, taken by TCRdb from immuneACCESS, are in-frame only. Not every clone is retained; where verified, under half of the shortfall comes from an unresolved V gene, and the cause of the rest is unknown. This sample gives about 2.1 million clones in total; just over 90% of them show up just once. The top ten clones comprise 1.5% to 2% of the sample. What was sequenced was naive CD8+ T cells from PBMCs. The cell subset or site tag for this specimen amounts to: CD45RA+CCR7+. Receptors were obtained from a young man in good health. Some clones in this sample may be carry-over from other donors' samples.

The rearrangement links TRBV28 to TRBJ2-7, with a possible D match to TRBD2 (6 bases). Germline CDR1 reads MDHEN; CDR2 reads SYDVKM. Trimming shortened V by 3 bases and J by 2 bases, and 8 bases separated the two germline ends. The CDR3 runs to 13 residues. The CDR3 protein is CASSLEGAYEQYF. DNA of the CDR3: TGTGCCAGCAGTTTGGAGGGCGCCTACGAGCAGTACTTC. The complete variable domain, with remaining parts taken from reference TRBV28 and TRBJ2-7, reads DVKVTQSSRYLVKRTGEKVFLECVQDMDHENMFWYRQDPGLGLRLIYFSYDVKMKEKGDIPEGYSVSREKKERFSLILESASTNQTSMYLCASSLEGAYEQYFGPGTRLTVT.

In DNA form, the CDR3 reads TGTGCCAGCGAGGGGGCCCGAGGGACCCAGTACTTC. It specifies CASEGARGTQYF. The chain combines TRBV25-1 with TRBJ2-5, with TRBD1 matching over 7 bases. Per the germline V gene, CDR1 is MGHDK and CDR2 is SYGVNS. After removal of 8 bases from V and 7 bases from J, the junction contained 7 bases not matched to a gene. The CDR3 has 12 amino acids. The full variable domain, rest sourced from reference TRBV25-1 and TRBJ2-5, is EADIYQTPRYLVIGTGKKITLECSQTMGHDKMYWYQQDPGMELHLIHYSYGVNSTEKGDLSSESTVSRIRTEHFPLTLESARPSHTSQYLCASEGARGTQYFGPGTRLLVL.

Remarks on this clone: Germline and junction disagree at one end, which may indicate a read error. The V and J genes are TRBV19 and TRBJ2-7; no clear D gene. Per germline, CDR1 LNHDA and CDR2 SQIVND (reference sequence). The CDR3 has 15 residues. CDR3 sequence reads: CASSIDWRDSHEQYF. The CDR3 region has the DNA TGTGCCAGTAGTATAGATTGGAGAGACTCCCACGAGCAGTACTTC.

This chain uses TRBV7-9 with TRBJ2-7; 7 bases are a match to TRBD2. Looked up from germline, CDR1 is SEHNR and CDR2 is FQNEAQ (reference sequence). V lost 5 bases to trimming and J lost 6 bases; unmatched junction nucleotides: 13. The CDR3 runs to 15 residues. The CDR3 spells CASSHGRGELGEQYF. The DNA for the CDR3 is TGTGCCAGCAGCCACGGACGGGGGGAGCTCGGCGAGCAGTACTTC.

V is TRBV7-9 and J is TRBJ1-1; D gene uncertain. V was shortened by 8 bases and J by 4 bases, with 14 bases between the two germline ends. The CDR3 consists of 13 residues. Per germline, CDR1 SEHNR and CDR2 FQNEAQ (reference sequence). CDR3 DNA: TGTGCCAGCGGTATCCTCAAGGGCACTGAAGCTTTCTTT. This gives the protein CASGILKGTEAFF.

The chain joins TRBV6-1 to TRBJ1-1; possibly TRBD1 for D (6 bases). The CDR3 is 13 residues long. The germline V gene has CDR1 MNHNS and CDR2 SASEGT. The V end was cut by 3 bases, the J end by 9 bases, with 14 bases between. For the CDR3, the DNA is TGTGCCAGCAGTGATCGGGGGGCTCTTAAAGCTTTCTTT. Protein: CASSDRGALKAFF.

The chain joins TRBV4-1 to TRBJ1-2; D is ambiguous. This CDR3 comprises 15 residues. The V gene's germline CDR1 is MGHRA and CDR2 YSYEKL. V gave up 1 base and J gave up 0 bases, with 9 bases separating them. The CDR3 DNA sequence: TGCGCCAGCAGCCAAGTAATGGCAGCTAACTATGGCTACACCTTC. Translation: CASSQVMAANYGYTF.

J is TRBJ1-2 and V is TRBV11-2, with a tentative D call TRBD1 (6 bases). The V end was cut by 6 bases, the J end by 7 bases, with 9 bases between. The CDR3 totals 11 residues. Germline lookup yields CDR1 SGHAT and CDR2 FQNNGV. This CDR3 is CASRQGSGYTF. The CDR3, as DNA: TGTGCCAGCAGACAGGGATCTGGCTACACCTTC.

The chain combines TRBV27 with TRBJ2-1, with D unresolved. V dropped 8 bases and J dropped 3 bases, with 11 bases sitting between them. CDR1 and CDR2 (germline): MNHEY, SMNVEV (reference sequence). This CDR3 contains 13 residues. CDR3 region: CASGTASYNEQFF. The CDR3 bases are TGTGCCAGCGGTACAGCGAGCTACAATGAGCAGTTCTTC.

The sample holds one count of this clone. This chain joins TRBV5-6 and TRBJ2-7, with unresolved D. CDR1 is SGHDT, CDR2 YYEEEE, per germline. This CDR3 is 16 amino acids long. Trimming cost V 0 bases and J 1 base, with 14 bases left between them. The CDR3 here is CASSLESGAQSYEQYF. In DNA, the CDR3 is TGTGCCAGCAGCTTGGAGTCCGGAGCACAGTCCTACGAGCAGTACTTC.